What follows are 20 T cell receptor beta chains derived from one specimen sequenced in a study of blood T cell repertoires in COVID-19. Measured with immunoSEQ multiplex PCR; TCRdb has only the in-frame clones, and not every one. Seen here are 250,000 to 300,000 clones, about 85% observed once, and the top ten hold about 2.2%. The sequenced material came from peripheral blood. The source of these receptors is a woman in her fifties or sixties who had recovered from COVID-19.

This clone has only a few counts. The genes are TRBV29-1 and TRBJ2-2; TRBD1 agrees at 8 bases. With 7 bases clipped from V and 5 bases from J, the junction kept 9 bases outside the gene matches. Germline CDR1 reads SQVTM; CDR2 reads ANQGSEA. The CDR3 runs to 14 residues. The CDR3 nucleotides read TGCAGCGGCGGACAGGGAACCGTTACCGGGGAGCTGTTTTTT. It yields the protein CSGGQGTVTGELFF.

CDR3 DNA: TGTGCCATCAGAATTAGCGGGGGGGCAGCCGGGGAGCTGTTTTTT. Its translation: CAIRISGGAAGELFF. V is TRBV10-3 and J is TRBJ2-2, with 11 bases matching TRBD2. Trimming at V came to 6 bases and at J to 6 bases, leaving 6 bases not matched to a gene. The germline CDR1 and CDR2 sequences are ENHRY and SYGVKD. This CDR3 spans 15 amino acids.

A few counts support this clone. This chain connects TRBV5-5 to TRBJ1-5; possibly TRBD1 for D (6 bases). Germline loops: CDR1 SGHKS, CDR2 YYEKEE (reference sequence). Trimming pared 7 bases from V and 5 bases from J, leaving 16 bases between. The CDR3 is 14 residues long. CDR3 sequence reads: CASGRPGVDQPQHF. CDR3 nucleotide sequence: TGTGCCAGCGGCAGACCAGGGGTGGATCAGCCCCAGCATTTT.

The CDR3 protein is CASSFVGQRGNEQFF. The CDR3 region has the DNA TGTGCCAGCAGCTTTGTCGGACAGAGGGGCAATGAGCAGTTCTTC. The chain combines TRBV5-4 with TRBJ2-1; perhaps TRBD1 as D (6 bases). The CDR3 spans 15 residues. Germline assignment: CDR1 SGHNT and CDR2 YYREEE (reference sequence). The germline V and J ends were trimmed by 2 bases and 6 bases, with 15 bases remaining between them.

The CDR3 loop is CASSLMGQGAQVEGYTF. CDR3 nucleotides: TGTGCCAGCAGCTTAATGGGACAGGGGGCGCAAGTTGAAGGCTACACCTTC. The chain links TRBV7-3 to TRBJ1-2; 12 nucleotides agree with TRBD1. Germline CDR1 reads SGHTA; CDR2 reads FQGTGA. Unmatched junction bases numbered 11, after V lost 1 base and J lost 8 bases. CDR3 length: 17 amino acids.

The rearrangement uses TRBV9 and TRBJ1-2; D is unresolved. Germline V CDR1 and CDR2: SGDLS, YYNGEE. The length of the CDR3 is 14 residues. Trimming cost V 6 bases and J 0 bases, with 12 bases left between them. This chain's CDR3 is CASNPTGANYGYTF. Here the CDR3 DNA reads TGTGCCAGCAACCCGACGGGAGCTAACTATGGCTACACCTTC.

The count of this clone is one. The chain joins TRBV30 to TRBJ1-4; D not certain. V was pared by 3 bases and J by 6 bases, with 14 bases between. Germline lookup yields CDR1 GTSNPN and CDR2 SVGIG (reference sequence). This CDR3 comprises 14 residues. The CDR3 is CAWRSVRRYEKLFF. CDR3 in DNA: TGTGCCTGGAGGTCGGTACGGCGGTATGAAAAACTGTTTTTT.

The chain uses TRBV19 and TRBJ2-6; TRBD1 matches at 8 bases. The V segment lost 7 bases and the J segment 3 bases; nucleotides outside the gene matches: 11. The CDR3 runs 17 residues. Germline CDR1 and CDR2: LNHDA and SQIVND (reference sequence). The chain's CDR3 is CASTPRTGSGGANVLTF. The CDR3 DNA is TGTGCCAGTACCCCGAGGACAGGGAGTGGTGGGGCCAACGTCCTGACTTTC.

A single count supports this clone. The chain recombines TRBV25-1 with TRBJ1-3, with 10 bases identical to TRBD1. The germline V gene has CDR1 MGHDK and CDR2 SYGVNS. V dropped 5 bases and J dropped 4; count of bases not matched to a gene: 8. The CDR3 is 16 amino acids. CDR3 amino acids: CASSPWDRGRGNTIYF. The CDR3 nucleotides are TGTGCCAGCAGTCCCTGGGACAGGGGCCGGGGAAACACCATATATTTT.

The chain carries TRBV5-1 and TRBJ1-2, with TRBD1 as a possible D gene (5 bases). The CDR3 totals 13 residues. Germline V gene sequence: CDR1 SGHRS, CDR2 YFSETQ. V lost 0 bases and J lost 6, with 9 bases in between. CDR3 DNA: TGCGCCAGCAGCTTGGACAGGCTTGATGGCTACACCTTC. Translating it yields CASSLDRLDGYTF.

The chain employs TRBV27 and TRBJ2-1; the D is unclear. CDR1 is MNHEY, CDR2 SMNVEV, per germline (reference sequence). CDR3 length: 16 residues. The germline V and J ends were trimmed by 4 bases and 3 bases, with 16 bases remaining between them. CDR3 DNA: TGTGCCAGCAGTTCACACGCGACATACGACTACAATGAGCAGTTCTTC. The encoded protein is CASSSHATYDYNEQFF.

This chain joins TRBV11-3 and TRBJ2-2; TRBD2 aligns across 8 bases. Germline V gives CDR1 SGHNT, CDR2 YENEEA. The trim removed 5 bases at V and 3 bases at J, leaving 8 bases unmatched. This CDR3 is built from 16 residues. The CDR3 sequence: CASSRGAGGYTGELFF. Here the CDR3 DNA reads TGTGCCAGCAGCCGGGGGGCGGGGGGCTACACCGGGGAGCTGTTTTTT.

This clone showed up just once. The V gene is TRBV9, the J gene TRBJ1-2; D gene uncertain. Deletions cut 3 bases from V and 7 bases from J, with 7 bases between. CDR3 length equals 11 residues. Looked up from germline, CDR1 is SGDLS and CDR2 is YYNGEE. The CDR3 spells CASSGFSGYTF. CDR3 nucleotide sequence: TGTGCCAGCAGCGGATTCAGTGGCTACACCTTC.

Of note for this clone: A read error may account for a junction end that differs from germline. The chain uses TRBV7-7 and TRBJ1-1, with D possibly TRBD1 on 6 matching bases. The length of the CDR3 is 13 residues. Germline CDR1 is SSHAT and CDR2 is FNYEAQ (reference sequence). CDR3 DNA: TGTGCTAGCAGCTTTGACAGGTGGACTGAAGCTTTCTTT. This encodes CASSFDRWTEAFF. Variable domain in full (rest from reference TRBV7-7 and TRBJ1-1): GAGVSQSPRYKVTKRGQDVTLRCDPISSHATLYWYQQALGQGPEFLTYFNYEAQPDKSGLPSDRFSAERPEGSISTLTIQRTEQRDSAMYRCASSFDRWTEAFFGQGTRLTVV.

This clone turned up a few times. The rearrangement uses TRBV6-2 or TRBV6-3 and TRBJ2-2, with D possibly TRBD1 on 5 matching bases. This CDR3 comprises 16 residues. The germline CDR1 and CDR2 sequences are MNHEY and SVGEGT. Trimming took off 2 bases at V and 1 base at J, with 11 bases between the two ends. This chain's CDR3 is CASSYRHTGNTGELFF. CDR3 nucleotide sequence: TGTGCCAGCAGTTACCGACATACAGGGAACACCGGGGAGCTGTTTTTT.

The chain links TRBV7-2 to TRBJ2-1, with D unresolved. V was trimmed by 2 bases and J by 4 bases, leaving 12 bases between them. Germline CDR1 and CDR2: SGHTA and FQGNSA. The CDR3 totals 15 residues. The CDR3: CASSLSRQSYNEQFF. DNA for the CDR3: TGTGCCAGCAGCTTATCCCGCCAGTCTTACAATGAGCAGTTCTTC.

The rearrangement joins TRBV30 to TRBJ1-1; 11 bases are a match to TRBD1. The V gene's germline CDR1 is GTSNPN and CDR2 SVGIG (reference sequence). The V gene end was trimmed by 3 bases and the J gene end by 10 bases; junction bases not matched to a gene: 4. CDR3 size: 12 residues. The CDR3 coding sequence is TGTGCCTGGAGCCCGGGACAGGGGGGAGCTTTCTTT. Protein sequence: CAWSPGQGGAFF.

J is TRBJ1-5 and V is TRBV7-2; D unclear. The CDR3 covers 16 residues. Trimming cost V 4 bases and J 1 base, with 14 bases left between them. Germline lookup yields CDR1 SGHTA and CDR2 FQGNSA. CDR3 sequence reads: CASSSAGLMSNQPQHF. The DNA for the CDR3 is TGTGCCAGCAGCTCGGCCGGGTTAATGAGCAATCAGCCCCAGCATTTT.

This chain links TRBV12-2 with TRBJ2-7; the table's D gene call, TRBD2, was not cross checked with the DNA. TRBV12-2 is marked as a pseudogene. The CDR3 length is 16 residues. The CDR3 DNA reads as TGTGCAAGTCGCTTAGTTTGTCTAGCGGGGATCTACGAGCAGTACTTC. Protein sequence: CASRLVCLAGIYEQYF.

CDR3 sequence: CASTERTSYGYTF. The CDR3 DNA reads as TGTGCCAGTACCGAAAGGACTAGCTATGGCTACACCTTC. V gene TRBV19 combines with J gene TRBJ1-2; D ambiguous. Per germline, CDR1 LNHDA and CDR2 SQIVND (reference sequence). This CDR3 contains 13 residues. V was clipped by 7 bases and J by 4 bases, with 13 bases between them.